The 28 T cell receptor beta chains below all came from one sample that was sequenced in a study of patients and donors after allogeneic stem cell transplantation. TCRdb passed the RT-PCR reads through MiXCR, listing each CDR3 protein once. The sample includes about a million distinct CDR3 sequences, more than 15% seen only once; the top ten take 5% to 6.5%. Sequenced material: blood, either unsorted or a sorted T cell fraction (not recorded which). These receptors originate from a human donor who was either an allogeneic HSCT recipient or a stem cell or donor lymphocyte infusion donor (not recorded which). It is not recorded whose cells these are; they may come from a transplant donor.

There are a few counts of this clonotype. V and J are TRBV5-1 and TRBJ2-3; 14 bases map to TRBD2. CDR3 length: 17 residues. CDR1 is SGHRS, CDR2 YFSETQ, per germline. After removal of 4 bases from V and 4 bases from J, the junction contained 8 bases not matched to a gene. CDR3 loop: CASSREGLAGVSDTQYF. In nucleotides, the CDR3 is TGCGCCAGCAGCAGAGAGGGACTAGCGGGAGTTTCAGATACGCAGTATTTT.

This clonotype was counted only a few times. The gene calls are TRBV28 and TRBJ2-6; possible D gene TRBD1, 5 bases. This CDR3 contains 15 residues. Per the germline V gene, CDR1 is MDHEN and CDR2 is SYDVKM. Between the trimmed V and J ends, which lost 4 bases and 4 bases, there was a span of 11 bases. The CDR3 region has the DNA TGTGCCAGCAGTTCTAGGGGTTACGGGGCCAACGTCCTGACTTTC. Encoded protein: CASSSRGYGANVLTF. The variable domain in full, with the rest retrieved from reference TRBV28 and TRBJ2-6, is DVKVTQSSRYLVKRTGEKVFLECVQDMDHENMFWYRQDPGLGLRLIYFSYDVKMKEKGDIPEGYSVSREKKERFSLILESASTNQTSMYLCASSSRGYGANVLTFGAGSRLTVL.

This clonotype was observed a handful of times. The V and J genes are TRBV20-1 and TRBJ2-2; the D gene is possibly TRBD1 (6 bases). This CDR3 region has 16 residues. Germline V gene sequence: CDR1 DFQATT, CDR2 SNEGSKA (reference sequence). Trimming took off 3 bases at V and 2 bases at J, with 16 bases between the two ends. This chain's CDR3 is CSARAVGQQNTGELFF. As DNA, the CDR3 is TGCAGTGCTAGGGCGGTAGGACAGCAAAACACCGGGGAGCTGTTTTTT.

The genes are TRBV3-1 and TRBJ2-3, with TRBD2 as a possible D gene (6 bases). Germline V gives CDR1 LGHDT, CDR2 YNNKEL (reference sequence). CDR3 length: 17 residues. Between the trimmed V and J ends, which lost 1 base and 1 base, there was a span of 15 bases. CDR3: CASSQGYRRDGTDTQYF. The CDR3 DNA follows: TGTGCCAGCAGCCAAGGCTATAGGAGGGATGGCACAGATACGCAGTATTTT.

The chain uses TRBV2 and TRBJ1-1; D is unresolved. The CDR3 sequence is 16 residues long. Germline assignment: CDR1 SNHLY and CDR2 FYNNEI. Trimming removed 1 base at V and 0 bases at J, with 12 bases between. Here the CDR3 DNA reads TGTGCCAGCAGTGAAGTGACTGGCACCTTGAACACTGAAGCTTTCTTT. This codes for CASSEVTGTLNTEAFF.

The chain recombines TRBV5-5 with TRBJ2-3; the match to TRBD2 covers 7 bases. The CDR3 has 16 amino acids. Looked up from germline, CDR1 is SGHKS and CDR2 is YYEKEE (reference sequence). J lost 4 bases, V lost 1 base, and 9 bases had no gene match. CDR3 coding DNA: TGTGCCAGCAGCTTGTTCACTAGCGAGTACCCAGATACGCAGTATTTT. Its protein product is CASSLFTSEYPDTQYF.

CDR3 sequence (DNA): TGCAGTGCCCCCTCAGGGGATCAGCCCCAGCATTTT. Translated: CSAPSGDQPQHF. This chain joins TRBV20-1 and TRBJ1-5; D may be TRBD1 (6 bases). Germline-derived CDR1 and CDR2 are DFQATT and SNEGSKA (reference sequence). V dropped 6 bases and J dropped 5 bases, with 11 bases sitting between them. There are 12 residues in the CDR3.

The V call is TRBV27, the J call TRBJ2-1; 8 nucleotides agree with TRBD2. V trimming: 6 bases; J trimming: 5 bases; junction bases outside the gene matches: 6. The CDR3 has 14 amino acids. The germline V gene has CDR1 MNHEY and CDR2 SMNVEV (reference sequence). The CDR3 DNA reads TGTGCCAGCAGGAGAGCGGGGGAGAACAATGAGCAGTTCTTC. It is translated as CASRRAGENNEQFF.

V usage is TRBV7-2 and J usage is TRBJ1-4; no firm D call. The CDR3 totals 12 residues. Trimming left V 2 bases short and J 9 bases short, with 7 bases between. Per the germline V gene, CDR1 is SGHTA and CDR2 is FQGNSA. The CDR3 DNA reads as TGTGCCAGCAGCTTACCCATTCAAAAACTGTTTTTT. This gives the protein CASSLPIQKLFF.

V gene TRBV11-3 combines with J gene TRBJ2-1; 7 nucleotides align to TRBD2. The CDR3 runs 17 residues. CDR1 is SGHNT and CDR2 is YENEEA in the germline V gene. The J segment lost 0 bases and the V segment lost 6 bases, leaving 11 bases of the junction unmatched. The CDR3 region has the DNA TGTGCCAGCAGTTATATAGCGGGCGCTAGCTCCTACAATGAGCAGTTCTTC. It specifies CASSYIAGASSYNEQFF.

The CDR3 bases are TGTGCCAGCAGCCAAGAGTTTGGACCAGGGATGAGAGGAAACACCATATATTTT. Its translation: CASSQEFGPGMRGNTIYF. The chain links TRBV4-2 to TRBJ1-3; TRBD1 is a possible D gene (5 bases). CDR1 is LGHNA and CDR2 is YNFKEQ in the germline V gene. This CDR3 is 18 amino acids long. Trimming stripped 0 bases from V and 4 bases from J, with 19 bases between.

This clonotype was detected only a few times. The rearrangement uses TRBV27 and TRBJ1-5; 7 bases fit TRBD1. The CDR3 runs 17 residues. Germline V gives CDR1 MNHEY, CDR2 SMNVEV (reference sequence). Trimming at V came to 2 bases and at J to 2 bases, leaving 9 bases not matched to a gene. The CDR3 loop reads CASSLGGGTAGNQPQHF. CDR3 coding DNA: TGTGCCAGCAGTTTAGGTGGCGGGACAGCCGGCAATCAGCCCCAGCATTTT.

This clonotype was counted only a few times. The chain combines TRBV6-1 with TRBJ1-5; weak D call: TRBD1 (5 bases). Trimming stripped 6 bases from V and 0 bases from J, with 12 bases between. CDR1 and CDR2 (germline): MNHNS, SASEGT. The CDR3 runs to 15 residues. The CDR3 region is CASSRGTASNQPQHF. The CDR3 DNA reads TGTGCCAGCAGCCGCGGGACGGCTAGCAATCAGCCCCAGCATTTT.

This clonotype turned up a few times. This chain uses TRBV11-1 with TRBJ1-2, with TRBD1 matching 9 bases. V lost 0 bases, J lost 2 bases, and 10 bases stayed unmatched. Germline lookup yields CDR1 SGHAT and CDR2 FQDESV (reference sequence). CDR3 length: 18 amino acids. CDR3 sequence: CASSLAGTGIRSNYGYTF. The CDR3 DNA sequence: TGTGCCAGCAGCTTAGCTGGGACAGGGATACGTTCCAACTATGGCTACACCTTC.

The chain recombines TRBV5-1 with TRBJ2-5; either TRBD1 or TRBD2 may supply D (6 bases each). The CDR3 loop spans 17 amino acids. Germline assignment: CDR1 SGHRS and CDR2 YFSETQ. The V end lost 3 bases, the J end lost 0 bases, and 18 bases lay between the germline ends. The CDR3 loop is CASSSGGMGGHQETQYF. DNA for the CDR3: TGCGCCAGCAGCTCCGGGGGTATGGGGGGCCACCAAGAGACCCAGTACTTC.

Only a few counts were recorded for this clonotype. CDR3 in DNA: TGTGCCAGCAGAGCCACCACCGGGGAGCTGTTTTTT. Its translation: CASRATTGELFF. This chain links TRBV2 with TRBJ2-2, with unresolved D. Germline loops: CDR1 SNHLY, CDR2 FYNNEI. Trimming stripped 6 bases from V and 4 bases from J, with 6 bases between. CDR3 length: 12 residues.

The V and J genes are TRBV20-1 and TRBJ1-1; D ambiguous. This CDR3 comprises 16 residues. Germline CDR1 DFQATT, CDR2 SNEGSKA (reference sequence). Trimming cost V 0 bases and J 0 bases, with 14 bases left between them. In DNA, the CDR3 is TGCAGTGCTAGAGATCTCGGGGAGGGTATGAACACTGAAGCTTTCTTT. Its protein is CSARDLGEGMNTEAFF.

The V call is TRBV29-1, the J call TRBJ1-2; D remains unclear. This CDR3 contains 11 residues. V lost 4 bases, J lost 5 bases, and 8 bases lay in between. Germline CDR1 SQVTM, CDR2 ANQGSEA. CDR3 coding DNA: TGCAGCGTTGGGGCGCAATATGGCTACACCTTC. Translating it yields CSVGAQYGYTF.

The DNA of the CDR3 is TGCAGTGCTTCGGATCCGGGGACAGGGCATTACGAGCAGTACTTC. This sequence encodes CSASDPGTGHYEQYF. The V gene is TRBV20-1, the J gene TRBJ2-7; 9 bases match TRBD1. The CDR3 is 15 amino acids. Looked up from germline, CDR1 is DFQATT and CDR2 is SNEGSKA (reference sequence). V was clipped by 5 bases and J by 4 bases; unmatched bases: 12.

J is TRBJ2-1 and V is TRBV12-3 or TRBV12-4; D is uncertain. This CDR3 contains 17 residues. Trimming left V 0 bases short and J 10 bases short, with 22 bases between. In nucleotides, the CDR3 is TGTGCCAGCAGTTTAGCCCTTCTGACGGTAGGCTATCGGGAGCAGTTCTTC. It is translated as CASSLALLTVGYREQFF.

This clonotype occurred many times. The gene calls are TRBV12-3 or TRBV12-4 and TRBJ1-1; D is possibly TRBD1 (6 bases). The ends were cut back, 5 bases at V and 7 bases at J, with 11 bases in the middle. The CDR3 loop spans 12 amino acids. CDR3 in amino acids: CASSAGGYEAFF. The CDR3 nucleotides read TGTGCCAGCAGTGCCGGGGGCTATGAAGCTTTCTTT.

This clonotype was observed a handful of times. A read error may produce the germline difference seen at one junction end. The V gene is TRBV27, the J gene TRBJ2-1; 12 nucleotides align to TRBD2. This CDR3 has 12 residues. The germline CDR1 and CDR2 sequences are MNHEY and SMNVEV (reference sequence). Written as DNA, the CDR3 is TGTGCCACCAGTCCTAGCGGGAGGGCCCAGTTCTTC. It yields the protein CATSPSGRAQFF.

V and J are TRBV19 and TRBJ2-7; D gene unclear. Germline lookup yields CDR1 LNHDA and CDR2 SQIVND (reference sequence). The CDR3 spans 13 residues. The V and J ends lost 3 bases and 1 base respectively, with 7 bases between them. The chain's CDR3 is CASSIFMSYEQYF. For the CDR3, the DNA is TGTGCCAGTAGTATTTTTATGTCCTACGAGCAGTACTTC.

The CDR3 sequence: CASSSRGQTSNYGYTF. The CDR3 DNA is TGTGCCAGCAGCTCCCGAGGGCAGACGTCTAACTATGGCTACACCTTC. J is TRBJ1-2 and V is TRBV5-5; D ambiguous. V was cut by 3 bases and J by 0 bases, with 15 bases left in between. The CDR3 spans 16 residues. Germline V gene lookup returns CDR1 SGHKS and CDR2 YYEKEE (reference sequence).

Here the CDR3 DNA reads TGCAGTGCTACCCTAGCGGGAGGGCCCGACGAGCAGTACTTC. Translating it yields CSATLAGGPDEQYF. This chain connects TRBV20-1 to TRBJ2-7; 12 bases align to TRBD2. CDR1 is DFQATT, CDR2 SNEGSKA, per germline (reference sequence). The J segment lost 5 bases and the V segment lost 4 bases, leaving 6 bases of the junction unmatched. This CDR3 region has 14 residues.

V gene TRBV25-1 combines with J gene TRBJ1-1; no firm D call. The CDR3 sequence is 15 residues long. Trimming stripped 1 base from V and 2 bases from J, with 11 bases between. CDR1 MGHDK and CDR2 SYGVNS come from the germline V gene. CDR3 DNA sequence: TGTGCCAGCAGTGAATCGGCCAGACCTAACACTGAAGCTTTCTTT. It is translated as CASSESARPNTEAFF.

The sample holds many counts of this clonotype. A junction boundary mismatches the germline segment, possibly from a read error. V is TRBV5-6 and J is TRBJ2-7; TRBD2 might be the D (6 bases). The CDR3 is 11 amino acids. CDR1 and CDR2 from the germline V gene are SGHDT and YYEEEE. DNA for the CDR3: TGTGCCAGCAGCTTAGGGACTCAAACTACTTTC. Translation: CASSLGTQTTF.

The chain has TRBV5-1 and TRBJ2-7, with D tentatively TRBD2 (7 bases). The length of the CDR3 is 14 residues. With 4 bases removed from V and 5 bases from J, the gap between germline ends came to 16 bases. Germline CDR1 SGHRS, CDR2 YFSETQ. CDR3 region: CASSPQAGAHEQYF. The DNA for the CDR3 is TGCGCCAGCAGCCCCCAGGCGGGGGCCCACGAGCAGTACTTC. The variable domain in full, completed from reference TRBV5-1 and TRBJ2-7, reads KAGVTQTPRYLIKTRGQQVTLSCSPISGHRSVSWYQQTPGQGLQFLFEYFSETQRNKGNFPGRFSGRQFSNSRSEMNVSTLELGDSALYLCASSPQAGAHEQYFGPGTRLTVT.